The present T cell receptor (beta chain) was sequenced within a study of cytomegalovirus exposure and HLA in healthy donors. Findings and limits, study-wide: Cytomegalovirus-associated TCR beta chains were listed, numbering roughly 150.

Per germline, CDR1 SQVTM and CDR2 ANQGSEA. Between the trimmed V and J ends, which lost 1 base and 0 bases, there was a span of 10 bases. This CDR3 is 15 amino acids long. Regarding this clone: Its antigen remains unidentified.

The PCR ran on 60 Vbeta and 13 Jbeta primers. The assay was immunoSEQ multiplex PCR, and TCRdb's table has in-frame clones only and misses some. This table has about 160,000 clones, 70% to 85% appearing once. Sequencing was performed on PBMCs. The receptor was derived from a woman aged 25 to 39 in good health and CMV-seronegative. This chain joins TRBV29-1 and TRBJ1-3; tentative D call: TRBD1 (6 bases). The CDR3 DNA follows: TGCAGCGTTGAAGTCTTACAGGGCTCTGGAAACACCATATATTTT. Translated: CSVEVLQGSGNTIYF.